These T cell receptor beta chains were read from a single sample in a study of cytomegalovirus exposure and HLA in healthy donors. Assay used: immunoSEQ multiplex PCR; TCRdb lists only in-frame clones, some missing. In the table there are roughly 100,000 clones, 85% to 90% of which are singletons. The specimen sequenced was PBMCs. Every receptor here comes from a woman aged 18-35 years in good health and CMV-seropositive. The CDR3 runs from the conserved cysteine through the conserved F or W. The order of the fields is J gene, V gene, clone size, D gene, CDR3 DNA, CDR3 protein. D genes are given only for firm matches. The listing skips clone size in some rows; elsewhere it reads once, few, many or a size class.

j_call: TRBJ1-5
v_call: TRBV28
clone_size: -
d_call: -
cdr3_nt: TGTGCCAGCAGTTTATCGGTGTCGAATCAGCCCCAGCATTTT
cdr3_aa: CASSLSVSNQPQHF

j_call: TRBJ2-7
v_call: TRBV2
clone_size: -
d_call: -
cdr3_nt: TGTGCCAGCACCAGGGAGGAGGCCAACGAGCAGTACTTC
cdr3_aa: CASTREEANEQYF

j_call: TRBJ2-7
v_call: TRBV28
clone_size: -
d_call: -
cdr3_nt: TGTGCCAGCAGTTTAGAGGGCTACGAGCAGTACTTC
cdr3_aa: CASSLEGYEQYF

j_call: TRBJ1-5
v_call: TRBV6-1
clone_size: few
d_call: -
cdr3_nt: TGTGCCAGCAGGGAGGGAATGGGTCAGCCCCAGCATTTT
cdr3_aa: CASREGMGQPQHF

j_call: TRBJ1-4
v_call: TRBV12-5
clone_size: -
d_call: -
cdr3_nt: TGTGCTAGTGACGACGGACAGATTAATGAAAAACTGTTTTTT
cdr3_aa: CASDDGQINEKLFF

j_call: TRBJ2-3
v_call: TRBV2
clone_size: -
d_call: TRBD2
cdr3_nt: TGTGCCGGCCAGCGGGAGGGCCGATCAGATACGCAGTATTTT
cdr3_aa: CAGQREGRSDTQYF

j_call: TRBJ2-1
v_call: TRBV5-1
clone_size: -
d_call: -
cdr3_nt: TGCGCCAGCAGCTCCACTAATGAGCAGTTCTTC
cdr3_aa: CASSSTNEQFF

j_call: TRBJ1-2
v_call: TRBV19
clone_size: once
d_call: -
cdr3_nt: TGTGCCAGTAGTATACAGACAACAGACTATGGCTACACCTTC
cdr3_aa: CASSIQTTDYGYTF

j_call: TRBJ2-7
v_call: TRBV2
clone_size: few
d_call: -
cdr3_nt: TGTGCCAGCATAGGCAGGGCAACGGACGAGCAGTACTTC
cdr3_aa: CASIGRATDEQYF

j_call: TRBJ1-4
v_call: TRBV7-9
clone_size: -
d_call: TRBD1
cdr3_nt: TGTGCCAGCAGCCGACAGGGTTCGAATGAAAAACTGTTTTTT
cdr3_aa: CASSRQGSNEKLFF

j_call: TRBJ1-5
v_call: TRBV28
clone_size: -
d_call: -
cdr3_nt: TGTGCCAGCAGTGAGCGGGGGCCCCAGCATTTT
cdr3_aa: CASSERGPQHF

j_call: TRBJ1-1
v_call: TRBV19
clone_size: -
d_call: TRBD1
cdr3_nt: TGTGCCAGTAGTACCCCCGGGACAGGGCACACTGAAGCTTTCTTT
cdr3_aa: CASSTPGTGHTEAFF

j_call: TRBJ2-6
v_call: TRBV6-5
clone_size: -
d_call: -
cdr3_nt: TGTGCCAGCAGTCCCCAGGGAACCGGGGCCAACGTCCTGACTTTC
cdr3_aa: CASSPQGTGANVLTF

j_call: TRBJ1-5
v_call: TRBV6-1
clone_size: -
d_call: -
cdr3_nt: TGTGCCAGCAGTGAAACTCAGGGTAGGGTTCAGCCCCAGCATTTT
cdr3_aa: CASSETQGRVQPQHF

j_call: TRBJ1-1
v_call: TRBV29-1
clone_size: -
d_call: -
cdr3_nt: TGCAGCGTACAGGGACCTTCTTTAGGGGGAGCTTTCTTT
cdr3_aa: CSVQGPSLGGAFF

j_call: TRBJ2-1
v_call: TRBV30
clone_size: -
d_call: -
cdr3_nt: TGTGCCTGGACCCAGGCGTTCGGAGAGCAGTTCTTC
cdr3_aa: CAWTQAFGEQFF

j_call: TRBJ2-1
v_call: TRBV6-6
clone_size: -
d_call: -
cdr3_nt: TGTGCCAGCGGAGCTGGACAGACCTTCTACAATGAGCAGTTCTTC
cdr3_aa: CASGAGQTFYNEQFF

j_call: TRBJ2-2
v_call: TRBV27
clone_size: -
d_call: TRBD1
cdr3_nt: TGTGCCAGCAGTTTATTGGTTGCTCGAGACAGGGGCCACACCGGGGAGCTGTTTTTT
cdr3_aa: CASSLLVARDRGHTGELFF

j_call: TRBJ1-6
v_call: TRBV7-6
clone_size: -
d_call: TRBD1
cdr3_nt: TGTGCCAGCAGCCCCTTTGTAGGGACAGATAATTCACCCCTCCACTTT
cdr3_aa: CASSPFVGTDNSPLHF

j_call: TRBJ2-1
v_call: TRBV10-3
clone_size: -
d_call: -
cdr3_nt: TGTGCCATCAGTGAGGGTTCTGACACCTACAATGAGCAGTTCTTC
cdr3_aa: CAISEGSDTYNEQFF

j_call: TRBJ2-2
v_call: TRBV6-5
clone_size: -
d_call: -
cdr3_nt: TGTGCCAGCAGTTACAAGAGTAACACCGGGGAGCTGTTTTTT
cdr3_aa: CASSYKSNTGELFF

j_call: TRBJ2-1
v_call: TRBV9
clone_size: -
d_call: TRBD1
cdr3_nt: TGTGCCAGCAGCTCAGTACGGGACAGGAACTACAATGAGCAGTTCTTC
cdr3_aa: CASSSVRDRNYNEQFF

j_call: TRBJ2-2
v_call: TRBV28
clone_size: -
d_call: TRBD2
cdr3_nt: TGTGCCAGCACTTCGGGGGGCACCGGGGAGCTGTTTTTT
cdr3_aa: CASTSGGTGELFF

j_call: TRBJ2-2
v_call: TRBV11-3
clone_size: -
d_call: -
cdr3_nt: TGTGCCAGCAGCATCCCAGGAACCGGGGAGCTGTTTTTT
cdr3_aa: CASSIPGTGELFF

j_call: TRBJ2-1
v_call: TRBV27
clone_size: -
d_call: -
cdr3_nt: TGTGCCAGCCTCTGGAGAGGTGACAATGAGCAGTTCTTC
cdr3_aa: CASLWRGDNEQFF

j_call: TRBJ1-1
v_call: TRBV27
clone_size: -
d_call: -
cdr3_nt: TGTGCCAGCAGGAGAGGCGCGAACACTGAAGCTTTCTTT
cdr3_aa: CASRRGANTEAFF

j_call: TRBJ1-5
v_call: TRBV6-5
clone_size: -
d_call: -
cdr3_nt: TGTGCCAGCAGTTACCTTGGGGCGGGGGTACATCAGCCCCAGCATTTT
cdr3_aa: CASSYLGAGVHQPQHF

j_call: TRBJ2-7
v_call: TRBV2
clone_size: -
d_call: -
cdr3_nt: TGTGCCAGCAGAGCTCAGGCCTTGCGCTCCTACGAGCAGTACTTC
cdr3_aa: CASRAQALRSYEQYF

j_call: TRBJ1-3
v_call: TRBV18
clone_size: once
d_call: -
cdr3_nt: TGTGCCAGCTCACCGGCGGAGCGACCTTCTGGAAACACCATATATTTT
cdr3_aa: CASSPAERPSGNTIYF

j_call: TRBJ2-7
v_call: TRBV11-3
clone_size: -
d_call: -
cdr3_nt: TGTGCCAGCAGCGTTACATTCTTCCCCACCTACGAGCAGTACTTC
cdr3_aa: CASSVTFFPTYEQYF

j_call: TRBJ1-3
v_call: TRBV7-3
clone_size: -
d_call: TRBD1
cdr3_nt: TGTGCCAGCAGCTTATCAGGGGGGTATGGAAACACCATATATTTT
cdr3_aa: CASSLSGGYGNTIYF

j_call: TRBJ1-5
v_call: TRBV28
clone_size: -
d_call: TRBD1
cdr3_nt: TGTGCCAGCAGTACCGACAGGGACGGCAATCAGCCCCAGCATTTT
cdr3_aa: CASSTDRDGNQPQHF